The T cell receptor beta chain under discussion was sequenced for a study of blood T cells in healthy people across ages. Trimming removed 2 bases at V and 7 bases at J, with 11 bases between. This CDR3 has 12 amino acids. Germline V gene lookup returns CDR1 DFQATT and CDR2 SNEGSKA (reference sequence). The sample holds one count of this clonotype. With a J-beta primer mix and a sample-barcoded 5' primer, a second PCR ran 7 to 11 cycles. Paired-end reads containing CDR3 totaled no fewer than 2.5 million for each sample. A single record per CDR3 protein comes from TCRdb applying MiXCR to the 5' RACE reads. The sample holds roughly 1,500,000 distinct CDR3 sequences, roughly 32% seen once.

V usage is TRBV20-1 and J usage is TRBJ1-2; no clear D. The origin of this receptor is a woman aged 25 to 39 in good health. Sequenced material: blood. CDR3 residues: CSARWRSSGYTF. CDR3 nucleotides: TGCAGTGCTAGATGGCGGAGTTCTGGCTACACCTTC.